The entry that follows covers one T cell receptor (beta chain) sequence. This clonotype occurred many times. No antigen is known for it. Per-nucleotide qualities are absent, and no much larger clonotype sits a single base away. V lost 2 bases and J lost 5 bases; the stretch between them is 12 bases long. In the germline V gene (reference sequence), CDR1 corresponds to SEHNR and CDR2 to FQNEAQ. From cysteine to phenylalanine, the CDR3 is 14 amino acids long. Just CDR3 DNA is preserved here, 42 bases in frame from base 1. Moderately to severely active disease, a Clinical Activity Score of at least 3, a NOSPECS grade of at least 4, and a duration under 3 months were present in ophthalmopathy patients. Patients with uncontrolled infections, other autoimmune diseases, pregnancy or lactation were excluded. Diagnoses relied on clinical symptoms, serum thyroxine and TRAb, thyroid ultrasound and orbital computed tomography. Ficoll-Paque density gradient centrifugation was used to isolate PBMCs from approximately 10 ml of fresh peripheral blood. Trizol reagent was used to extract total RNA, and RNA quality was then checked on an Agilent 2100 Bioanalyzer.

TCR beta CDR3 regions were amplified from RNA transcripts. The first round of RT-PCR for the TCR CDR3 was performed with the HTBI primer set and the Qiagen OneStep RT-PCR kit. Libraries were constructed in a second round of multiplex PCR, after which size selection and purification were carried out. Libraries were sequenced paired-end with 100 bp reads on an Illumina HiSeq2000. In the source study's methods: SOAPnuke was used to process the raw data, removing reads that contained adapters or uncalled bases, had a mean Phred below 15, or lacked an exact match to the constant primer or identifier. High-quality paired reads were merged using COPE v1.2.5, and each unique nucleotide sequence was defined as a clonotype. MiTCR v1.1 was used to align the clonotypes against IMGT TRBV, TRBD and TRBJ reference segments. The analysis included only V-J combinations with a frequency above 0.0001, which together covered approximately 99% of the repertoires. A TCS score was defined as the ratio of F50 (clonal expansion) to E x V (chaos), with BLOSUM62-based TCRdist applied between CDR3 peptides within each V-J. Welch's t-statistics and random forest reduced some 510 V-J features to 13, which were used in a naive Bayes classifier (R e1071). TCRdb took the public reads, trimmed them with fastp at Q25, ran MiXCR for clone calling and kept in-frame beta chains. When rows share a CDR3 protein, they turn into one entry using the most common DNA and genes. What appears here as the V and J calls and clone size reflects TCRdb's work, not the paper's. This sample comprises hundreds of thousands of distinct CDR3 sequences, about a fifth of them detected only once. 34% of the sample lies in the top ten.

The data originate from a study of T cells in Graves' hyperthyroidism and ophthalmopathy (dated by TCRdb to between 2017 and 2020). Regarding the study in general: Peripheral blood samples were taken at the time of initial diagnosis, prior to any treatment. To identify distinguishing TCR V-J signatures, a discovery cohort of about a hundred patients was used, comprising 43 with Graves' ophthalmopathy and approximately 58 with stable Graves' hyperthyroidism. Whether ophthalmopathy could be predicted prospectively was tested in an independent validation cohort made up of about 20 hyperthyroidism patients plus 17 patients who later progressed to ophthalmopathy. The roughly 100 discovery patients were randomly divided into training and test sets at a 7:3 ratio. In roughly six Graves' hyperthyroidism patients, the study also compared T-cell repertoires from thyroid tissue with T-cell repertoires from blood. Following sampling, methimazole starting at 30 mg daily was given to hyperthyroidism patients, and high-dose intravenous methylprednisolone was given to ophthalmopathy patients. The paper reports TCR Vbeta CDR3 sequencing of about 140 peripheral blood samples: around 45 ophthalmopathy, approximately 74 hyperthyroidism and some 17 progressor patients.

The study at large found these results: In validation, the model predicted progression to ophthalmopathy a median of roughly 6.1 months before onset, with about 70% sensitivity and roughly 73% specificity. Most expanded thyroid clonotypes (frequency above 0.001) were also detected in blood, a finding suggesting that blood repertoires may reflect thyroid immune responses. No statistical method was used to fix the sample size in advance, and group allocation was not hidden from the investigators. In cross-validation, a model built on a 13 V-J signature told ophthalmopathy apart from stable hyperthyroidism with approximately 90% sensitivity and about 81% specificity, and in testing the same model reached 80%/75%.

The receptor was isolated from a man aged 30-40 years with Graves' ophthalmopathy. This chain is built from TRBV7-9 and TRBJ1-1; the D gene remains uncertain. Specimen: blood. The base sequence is TGTGCCAGCAGCTTAACTTCTTTTGAGACTGAAGCTTTCTTT. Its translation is CASSLTSFETEAFF.